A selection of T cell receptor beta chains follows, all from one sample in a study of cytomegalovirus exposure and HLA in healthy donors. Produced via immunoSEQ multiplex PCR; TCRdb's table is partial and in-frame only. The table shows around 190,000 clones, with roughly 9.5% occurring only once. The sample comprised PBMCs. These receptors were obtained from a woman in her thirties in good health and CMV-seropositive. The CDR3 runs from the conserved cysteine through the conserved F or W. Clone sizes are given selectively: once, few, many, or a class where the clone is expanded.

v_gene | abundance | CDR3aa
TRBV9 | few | CASSVGRGTEAFF
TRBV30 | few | CAWTQGYEQYF
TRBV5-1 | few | CASNLGQGNSPLHF
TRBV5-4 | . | CASSPGQGGPYGYTF
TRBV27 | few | CASSARQGAGQPQHF
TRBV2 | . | CASNAAQGSNQPQHF
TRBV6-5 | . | CASSLGTGTVGYTF
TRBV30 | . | CAWSALRGGEQYF
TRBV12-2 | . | CASRLGGRSSYNEQFF
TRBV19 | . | CASSSLGLSETQYF
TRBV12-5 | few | CASGSLATGVGRLSGANVLTF
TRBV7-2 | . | CASSPLLGGYTDTQYF
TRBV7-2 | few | CASSLMTRASSYEQYF
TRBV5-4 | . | CASSSDRGSGETQYF
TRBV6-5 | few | CASSRDRGNGYTF
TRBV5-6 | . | CASSRDRAYEQYF
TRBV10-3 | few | CAISDTPGGQGEETQYF
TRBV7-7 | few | CASSLGPTGGEQYF
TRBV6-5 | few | CASSSKGRWVGELFF
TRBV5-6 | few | CASSPDRGWLEQYF
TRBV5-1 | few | CASSLYSGRAGIQYF
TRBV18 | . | CASSQGHQNQPQHF
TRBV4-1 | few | CASSQGPAGTVVYNEQFF
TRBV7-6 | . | CASSLRLRNTEAFF
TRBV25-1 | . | CASSEQYGQKTYEQYF
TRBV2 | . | CASSEGPGQGIEQYF
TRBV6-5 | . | CASSGLYNGDTQYF
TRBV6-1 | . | CASSDGYSSGPGRNEQFF
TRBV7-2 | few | CASSFSVLDEQYF
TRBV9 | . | CASGYWAIANTGELFF
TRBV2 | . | CASSEVKGRVYGYTF
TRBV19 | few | CASSIGLADSYEQYF
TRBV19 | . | CASSSRAARNQPQHF
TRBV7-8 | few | CASSLRVSGSGETQYF
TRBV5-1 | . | CASSLGDTYTYEQYF
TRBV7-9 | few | CASSPAGWGRDTQYF
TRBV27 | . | CASRLQGRQETQYF
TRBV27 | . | CASNVSLNEQFF
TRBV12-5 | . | CASGLPPGSGGVTQYF
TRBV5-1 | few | CASSPSPGLADNEQFF
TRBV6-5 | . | CASSRQGRYGYTF
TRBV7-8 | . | CASSLARLAGEGEQYF
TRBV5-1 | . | CASSLPRSDYGYTF
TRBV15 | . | CATSPSAGLLYSGNTIYF
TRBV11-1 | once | CASSPPWSRANEQFF
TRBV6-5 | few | CATNHQGSSYEQYF
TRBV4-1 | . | CASSQSQTRVSYEQYF
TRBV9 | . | CASSETIMNTEAFF